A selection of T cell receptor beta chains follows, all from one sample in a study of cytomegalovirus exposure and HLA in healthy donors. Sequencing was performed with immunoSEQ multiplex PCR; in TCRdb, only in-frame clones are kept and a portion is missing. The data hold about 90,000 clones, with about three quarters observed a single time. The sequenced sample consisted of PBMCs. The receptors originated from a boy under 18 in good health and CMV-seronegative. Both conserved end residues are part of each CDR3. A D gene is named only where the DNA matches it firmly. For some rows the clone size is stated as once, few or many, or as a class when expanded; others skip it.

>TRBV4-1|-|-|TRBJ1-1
TGCGCCAGCAGCCATGATACGCAGGGGAACACTGAAGCTTTCTTT
CASSHDTQGNTEAFF
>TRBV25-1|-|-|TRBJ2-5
TGTGCCAGCAGTGAATTCCACGGCCGCGGGGGCGGGACCCAGTACTTC
CASSEFHGRGGGTQYF
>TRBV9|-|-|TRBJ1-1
TGTGCCAGCAGCGCGACTACGGGGAACACTGAAGCTTTCTTT
CASSATTGNTEAFF
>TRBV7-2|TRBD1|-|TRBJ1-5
TGTGCCAGCAGCAGACGGACAGGGGGCAGGGAGCCCCAGCATTTT
CASSRRTGGREPQHF
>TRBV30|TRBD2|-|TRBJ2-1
TGTGCCTGGAGTTCGCTAGCGGGGGGCCCTCGGCAGTTCTTC
CAWSSLAGGPRQFF
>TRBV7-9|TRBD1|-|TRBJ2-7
TGTGCCAGCAGCTTAGGGGACAGCCTGCCGCAGTACTTC
CASSLGDSLPQYF
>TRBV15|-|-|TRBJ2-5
TGTGCCACCAGAGCTAGGGGTCAAGAGACCCAGTACTTC
CATRARGQETQYF
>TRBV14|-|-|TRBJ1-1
TGTGCCAGCAGCTTAGCAGGGATGAACACTGAAGCTTTCTTT
CASSLAGMNTEAFF
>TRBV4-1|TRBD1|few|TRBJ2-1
TGCGCCAGCAGAGACAGGGGACAGGGGTCTTACAATGAGCAGTTCTTC
CASRDRGQGSYNEQFF
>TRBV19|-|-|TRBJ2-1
TGTGCCAGTAGTCCGTGGACTCCCCGGTACTCAAGCTCCTACAATGAGCAGTTCTTC
CASSPWTPRYSSSYNEQFF
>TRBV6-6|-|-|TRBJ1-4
TGTGCCAGCACCCAGGTTTACGCCCGGATGGAAAAACTGTTTTTT
CASTQVYARMEKLFF
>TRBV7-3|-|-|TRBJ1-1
TGTGCCAGCAGCTTAGACAGATCGTCTGAAGCTTTCTTT
CASSLDRSSEAFF
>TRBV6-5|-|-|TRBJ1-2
TGTGCCAGCAGTTACTCCTGGGGGGATCAGGGCTACACCTTC
CASSYSWGDQGYTF
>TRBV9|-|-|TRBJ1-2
TGTGCCAGCAGCGGCAGGAACTATGGCTACACCTTC
CASSGRNYGYTF
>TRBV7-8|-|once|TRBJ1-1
TGTGCCAGCAGCTTATTCGGGAATCCGGGGACTGAAGCTTTCTTT
CASSLFGNPGTEAFF
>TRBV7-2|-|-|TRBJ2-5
TGTGCCAGCAGTCGGTACCAAGAGACCCAGTACTTC
CASSRYQETQYF
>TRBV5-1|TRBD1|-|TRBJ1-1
TGCGCCAGCAGCCTCGAAGGGACAGCAAACTATTTGAACACTGAAGCTTTCTTT
CASSLEGTANYLNTEAFF
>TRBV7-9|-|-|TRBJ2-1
TGTGCCAGCAGCTCGACCCTTAGGGGTGAGCAGTTCTTC
CASSSTLRGEQFF
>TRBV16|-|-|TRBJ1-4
TGTGCCAGCAGCACACAGGGAAATAATGAAAAACTGTTTTTT
CASSTQGNNEKLFF
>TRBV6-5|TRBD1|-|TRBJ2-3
TGTGCCAGCACCCGGACAGGAATTAGCACAGATACGCAGTATTTT
CASTRTGISTDTQYF
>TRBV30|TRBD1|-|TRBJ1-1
TGTGCCTGGGCGACAGGGGGCATTGCTTTCTTT
CAWATGGIAFF
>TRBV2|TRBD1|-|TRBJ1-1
TGTGCCAGCAGCCCCAGACAGGGGGCCGTCACTGAAGCTTTCTTT
CASSPRQGAVTEAFF
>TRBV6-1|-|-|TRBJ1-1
TGTGCCAGCAGTGAACAGAACCGGAACACTGAAGCTTTCTTT
CASSEQNRNTEAFF
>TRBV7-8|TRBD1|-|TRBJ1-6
TGTGCCAGCAGCTTATCGGGGGACAGCAGCTCCTATAATTCACCCCTCCACTTT
CASSLSGDSSSYNSPLHF
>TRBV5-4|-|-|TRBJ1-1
TGTGCCAGCAGCGCCCCTGGGAGAGACACTGAAGCTTTCTTT
CASSAPGRDTEAFF
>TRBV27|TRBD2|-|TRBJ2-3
TGTGCCAGCAGACCGCTAGCGGGTGAGACAGATACGCAGTATTTT
CASRPLAGETDTQYF
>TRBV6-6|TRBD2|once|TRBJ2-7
TGTGCCAGCACGGGGGGGGGCAGGGAACGGTACGAGCAGTACTTC
CASTGGGRERYEQYF
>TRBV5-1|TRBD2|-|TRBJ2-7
TGCGCCAGCAGCCCTACTCTAGCGGGAGAAGGCGAGCAGTACTTC
CASSPTLAGEGEQYF
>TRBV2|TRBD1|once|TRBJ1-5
TGTGCCAGCAGTGAGAAGACAGGGAATAGCAATCAGCCCCAGCATTTT
CASSEKTGNSNQPQHF
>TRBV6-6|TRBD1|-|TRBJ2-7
TGTGCCAGCGGAATAACAGGGGGCGGCGACGAGCAGTACTTC
CASGITGGGDEQYF
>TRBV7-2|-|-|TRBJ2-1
TGTGCCAGCAGCTCTAGAGGCCCCTCCTACAATGAGCAGTTCTTC
CASSSRGPSYNEQFF
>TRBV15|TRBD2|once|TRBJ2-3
TGTGCCACCAGCGGCGGGGGAAGTGCAGATACGCAGTATTTT
CATSGGGSADTQYF
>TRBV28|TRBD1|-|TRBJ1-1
TGTGCCAGCAGTGGAAGGACAGGGTTGAACACTGAAGCTTTCTTT
CASSGRTGLNTEAFF
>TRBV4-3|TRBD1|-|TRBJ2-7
TGCGCCAGCAGCGGGGGACAGGGGGCCTCCGAGCAGTACTTC
CASSGGQGASEQYF
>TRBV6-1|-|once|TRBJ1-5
TGTGCCAGCGAACGACAGGCCAATCAGCCCCAGCATTTT
CASERQANQPQHF
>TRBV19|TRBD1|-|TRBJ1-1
TGTGCCAGTAGTTCACAGGGGGAAGTCTCTGAAGCTTTCTTT
CASSSQGEVSEAFF
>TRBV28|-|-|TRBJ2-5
TGTGCCAGCAGTCCCCGTTGGGCCGAGACCCAGTACTTC
CASSPRWAETQYF
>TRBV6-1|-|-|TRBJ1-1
TGTGCCAGCAGGTTCGAGGGGGGGACTGAAGCTTTCTTT
CASRFEGGTEAFF
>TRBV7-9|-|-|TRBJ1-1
TGTTCCAGCAGCTCACCAACTGACAGCACTGAAGCTTTCTTT
CSSSSPTDSTEAFF
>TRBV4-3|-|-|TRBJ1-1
TGCGCCAGCAGCCATGTGAAGGACAGAACTGAAGCTTTCTTT
CASSHVKDRTEAFF
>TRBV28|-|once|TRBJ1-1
TGTGCCAGCAGTGGTTCGGGGGGCAACACTGAAGCTTTCTTT
CASSGSGGNTEAFF
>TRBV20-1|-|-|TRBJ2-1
TGCAGTGCTCCCTGGGCCAATGAGCAGTTCTTC
CSAPWANEQFF
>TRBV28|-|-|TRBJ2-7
TGTGCCAGCAGTCCAGGGCCATCCTACGAGCAGTACTTC
CASSPGPSYEQYF
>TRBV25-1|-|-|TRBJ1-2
TGTGCCAGCAGCCCGACAGGCCGAAACTATGGCTACACCTTC
CASSPTGRNYGYTF
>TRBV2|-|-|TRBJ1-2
TGTGCCAGCAGCCCAGACATATATGGCTACACCTTC
CASSPDIYGYTF
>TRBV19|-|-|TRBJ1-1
TGTGCCAGTAGTCCCCGGAACACTGAAGCTTTCTTT
CASSPRNTEAFF
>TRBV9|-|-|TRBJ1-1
TGTGCCAGCAGCGGAAAGAGAAACACTGAAGCTTTCTTT
CASSGKRNTEAFF
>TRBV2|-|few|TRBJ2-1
TGTGCCAGCATAGGGACTTACTCCTACAATGAGCAGTTCTTC
CASIGTYSYNEQFF
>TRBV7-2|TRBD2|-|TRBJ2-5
TGTGCCAGCAGCTTAGTACTAGCGGGACGAGAGACCCAGTACTTC
CASSLVLAGRETQYF
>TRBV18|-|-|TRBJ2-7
TGTGCCAGCTCACCATCTAGCCCCTACGAGCAGTACTTC
CASSPSSPYEQYF
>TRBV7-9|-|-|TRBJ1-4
TGTGCCAGCAGCTTAGGAGCCCTTAATGAAAAACTGTTTTTT
CASSLGALNEKLFF
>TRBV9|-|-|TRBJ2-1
TGTGCCAGCAGCGTAGCGCTAGCAGTGGGCAATGAGCAGTTCTTC
CASSVALAVGNEQFF
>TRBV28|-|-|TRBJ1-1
TGTGCCAGCCCTTCGGGGAACAGTGAAGCTTTCTTT
CASPSGNSEAFF
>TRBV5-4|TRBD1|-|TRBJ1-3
TGTGCCAGCAGCTTGGCGGGGTCAGGGGGCAGTGGAAACACCATATATTTT
CASSLAGSGGSGNTIYF
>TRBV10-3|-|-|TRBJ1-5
TGTGCCATCAGTGAGTCTGGAGTAGGGGATCAGCCCCAGCATTTT
CAISESGVGDQPQHF
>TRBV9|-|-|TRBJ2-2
TGTGCCAGCAGCGTCGGAGACACCGGGGAGCTGTTTTTT
CASSVGDTGELFF
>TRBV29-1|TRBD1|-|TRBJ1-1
TGCAGCGTGGAACAGGGGTTCGACACTGAAGCTTTCTTT
CSVEQGFDTEAFF
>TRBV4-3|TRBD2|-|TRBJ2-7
TGCGCCAGCAGCCAGAGTATAGCGGGTTCGGGGGAGCAGTACTTC
CASSQSIAGSGEQYF
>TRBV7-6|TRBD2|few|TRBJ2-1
TGTGCCAGCAGCTCCTTGCGTCCGCTAGCGGGGAGAGACAATGAGCAGTTCTTC
CASSSLRPLAGRDNEQFF